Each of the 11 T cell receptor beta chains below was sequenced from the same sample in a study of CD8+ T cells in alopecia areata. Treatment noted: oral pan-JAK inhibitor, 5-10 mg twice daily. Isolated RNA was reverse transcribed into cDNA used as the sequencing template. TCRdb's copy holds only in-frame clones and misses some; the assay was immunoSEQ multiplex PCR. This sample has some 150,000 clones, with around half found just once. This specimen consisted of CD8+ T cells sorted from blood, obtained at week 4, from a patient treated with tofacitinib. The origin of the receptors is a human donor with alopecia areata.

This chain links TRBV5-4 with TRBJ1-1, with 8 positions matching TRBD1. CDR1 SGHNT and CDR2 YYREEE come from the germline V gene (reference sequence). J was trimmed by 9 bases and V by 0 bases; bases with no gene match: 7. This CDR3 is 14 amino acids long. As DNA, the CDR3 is TGTGCCAGCAGCTTGGACAGGGGGGGAGGTCAAGCTTTCTTT. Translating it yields CASSLDRGGGQAFF.

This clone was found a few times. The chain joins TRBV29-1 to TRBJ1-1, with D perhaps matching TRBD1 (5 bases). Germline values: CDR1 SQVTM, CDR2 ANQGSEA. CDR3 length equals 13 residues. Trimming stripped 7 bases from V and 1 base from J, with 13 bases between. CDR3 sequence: CSAPGTANTEAFF. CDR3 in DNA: TGCAGCGCCCCCGGGACGGCGAACACTGAAGCTTTCTTT.

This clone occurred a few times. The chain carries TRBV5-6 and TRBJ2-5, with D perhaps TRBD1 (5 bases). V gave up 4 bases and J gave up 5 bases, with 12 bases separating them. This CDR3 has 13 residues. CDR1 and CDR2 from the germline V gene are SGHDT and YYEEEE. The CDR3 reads CASSKGSWETQYF. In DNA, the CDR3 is TGTGCCAGCAGCAAGGGGTCGTGGGAGACCCAGTACTTC.

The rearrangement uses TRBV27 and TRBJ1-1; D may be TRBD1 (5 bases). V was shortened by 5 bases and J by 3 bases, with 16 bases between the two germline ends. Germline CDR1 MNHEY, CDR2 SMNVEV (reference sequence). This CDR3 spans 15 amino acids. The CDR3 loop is CASSPLGADDTEAFF. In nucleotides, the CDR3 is TGTGCCAGCAGTCCCCTCGGGGCGGATGACACTGAAGCTTTCTTT.

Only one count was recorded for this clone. For the CDR3, the DNA is TGTGCCAGCAGCTTACTATACCAGCCCCAGCATTTT. This translates into CASSLLYQPQHF. This sequence joins TRBV5-6 and TRBJ1-5; D not resolved. Trimming cost V 2 bases and J 7 bases, with 7 bases left between them. CDR3 length: 12 residues. Germline V gene lookup returns CDR1 SGHDT and CDR2 YYEEEE.

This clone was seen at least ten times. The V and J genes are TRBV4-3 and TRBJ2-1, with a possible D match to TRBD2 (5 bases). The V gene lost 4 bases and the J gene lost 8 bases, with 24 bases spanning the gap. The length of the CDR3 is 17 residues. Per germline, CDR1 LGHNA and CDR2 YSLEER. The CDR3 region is CASSLKLPGTSVYEQFF. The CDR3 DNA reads TGCGCCAGCAGCCTAAAGCTCCCCGGTACTAGTGTCTATGAGCAGTTCTTC.

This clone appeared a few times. In DNA, the CDR3 is TGCGCCAGCAGCCAGCCCTCCAACTCCTACAATGAGCAGTTCTTC. Protein product: CASSQPSNSYNEQFF. The chain is built from TRBV4-1 and TRBJ2-1; D not resolved. CDR3 length equals 15 residues. CDR1 and CDR2 (germline): MGHRA, YSYEKL. Trimming left V 3 bases short and J 0 bases short, with 9 bases between.

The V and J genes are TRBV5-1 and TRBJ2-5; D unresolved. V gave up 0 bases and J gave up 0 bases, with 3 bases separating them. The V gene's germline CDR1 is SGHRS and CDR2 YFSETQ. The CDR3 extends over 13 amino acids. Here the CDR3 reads CASSLGYQETQYF. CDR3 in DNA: TGCGCCAGCAGCTTGGGGTACCAAGAGACCCAGTACTTC.

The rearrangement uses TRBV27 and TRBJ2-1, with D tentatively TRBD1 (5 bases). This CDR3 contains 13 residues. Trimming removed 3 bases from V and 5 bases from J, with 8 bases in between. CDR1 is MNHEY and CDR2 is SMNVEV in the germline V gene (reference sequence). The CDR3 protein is CASSFGRDNEQFF. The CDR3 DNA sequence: TGTGCCAGCAGTTTCGGCAGGGACAATGAGCAGTTCTTC.

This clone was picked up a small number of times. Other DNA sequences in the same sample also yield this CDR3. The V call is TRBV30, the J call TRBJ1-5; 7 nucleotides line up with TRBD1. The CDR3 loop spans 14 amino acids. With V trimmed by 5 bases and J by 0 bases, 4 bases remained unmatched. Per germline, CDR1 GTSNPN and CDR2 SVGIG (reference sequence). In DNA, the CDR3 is TGTGCCTGGGGACAGGAGAATAGCAATCAGCCCCAGCATTTT. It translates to CAWGQENSNQPQHF.

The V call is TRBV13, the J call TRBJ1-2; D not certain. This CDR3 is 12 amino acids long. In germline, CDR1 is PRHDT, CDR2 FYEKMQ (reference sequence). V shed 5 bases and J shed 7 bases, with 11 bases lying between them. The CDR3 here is CASSLTGSGYTF. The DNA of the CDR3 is TGTGCCAGCAGCCTCACGGGGAGTGGCTACACCTTC.